Presented here are 24 T cell receptor beta chains from one specimen sequenced in a study of cytomegalovirus exposure and HLA in healthy donors. Primers for the PCR totalled 60 Vbeta and 13 Jbeta. Some clones are missing from TCRdb's copy, which holds only in-frame ones; the method was immunoSEQ multiplex PCR. The sample consists of 130,000 to 150,000 clones, approximately 79% of them appearing once. Sequencing was performed on PBMCs. The source is a woman in her thirties or forties in good health and CMV-seropositive.

Comment on this clone: This sample includes further DNA sequences coding for the same CDR3. V is TRBV2 and J is TRBJ2-3; TRBD2 matches at 12 bases. Germline CDR1 and CDR2: SNHLY and FYNNEI. V trimming: 4 bases; J trimming: 6 bases; junction bases outside the gene matches: 11. The CDR3 spans 17 residues. The CDR3 DNA reads as TGTGCCAGCAGTGTGGGGCTAGCGGGGGGGGGCGGGGATACGCAGTATTTT. This gives the protein CASSVGLAGGGGDTQYF. Looking up the rest from reference TRBV2 and TRBJ2-3 gives the full variable domain: EPEVTQTPSHQVTQMGQEVILRCVPISNHLYFYWYRQILGQKVEFLVSFYNNEISEKSEIFDDQFSVERPDGSNFTLKIRSTKLEDSAMYFCASSVGLAGGGGDTQYFGPGTRLTVL.

The chain uses TRBV5-4 and TRBJ2-2; D might be TRBD1 (5 bases). Deletions cut 4 bases from V and 1 base from J, with 8 bases between. Germline V gene data show CDR1 as SGHNT and CDR2 as YYREEE (reference sequence). The CDR3 runs to 14 residues. The CDR3 region is CASSVTENTGELFF. CDR3 nucleotides: TGTGCCAGCAGCGTGACAGAGAACACCGGGGAGCTGTTTTTT. Combining the CDR3 with reference TRBV5-4 and TRBJ2-2 gives the whole variable domain ETGVTQSPTHLIKTRGQQVTLRCSSQSGHNTVSWYQQALGQGPQFIFQYYREEENGRGNFPPRFSGLQFPNYSSELNVNALELDDSALYLCASSVTENTGELFFGEGSRLTVL.

The chain employs TRBV10-3 and TRBJ2-4; D is ambiguous. CDR3 length equals 15 residues. CDR1 and CDR2 from the germline V gene are ENHRY and SYGVKD. The germline V and J ends were trimmed by 3 bases and 0 bases, with 9 bases remaining between them. The CDR3, as DNA: TGTGCCATCAGTGACGCGAATATAGCCAAAAACATTCAGTACTTC. This codes for CAISDANIAKNIQYF.

The chain carries TRBV5-1 and TRBJ1-4; TRBD1 is a possible D gene (5 bases). The CDR3 length is 14 residues. Between the trimmed V and J ends, which lost 0 bases and 8 bases, there was a span of 11 bases. CDR1 is SGHRS and CDR2 is YFSETQ in the germline V gene. CDR3 coding DNA: TGCGCCAGCAGCTTGGGGAGGGGTTCGGAAAAACTGTTTTTT. Protein: CASSLGRGSEKLFF.

This clone was seen a few times. In DNA form, the CDR3 reads TGTGCCAGCAGTGAAGAGGGGAACTATGGCTACACCTTC. This encodes CASSEEGNYGYTF. This sequence joins TRBV6-1 and TRBJ1-2; D may be TRBD1 (5 bases). CDR1 MNHNS and CDR2 SASEGT come from the germline V gene. There are 13 residues in the CDR3. Between the trimmed V and J ends, which lost 1 base and 2 bases, there was a span of 5 bases.

The chain is built from TRBV5-1 and TRBJ1-4; tentatively, D is TRBD1 (6 bases). The CDR3 has 13 residues. Per the germline V gene, CDR1 is SGHRS and CDR2 is YFSETQ. The V end was cut by 7 bases, the J end by 5 bases, with 12 bases between. The CDR3 reads CASRQDQNEKLFF. The CDR3, as DNA: TGCGCCAGCCGACAGGACCAGAATGAAAAACTGTTTTTT.

The gene calls are TRBV2 and TRBJ2-2; 8 bases map to TRBD1. The CDR3 extends over 14 amino acids. Germline V gives CDR1 SNHLY, CDR2 FYNNEI. V was pared by 3 bases and J by 5 bases, with 2 bases of the junction left unmatched. For the CDR3, the DNA is TGTGCCAGCAGTGAGGGACAGGTGACCGGGGAGCTGTTTTTT. This encodes CASSEGQVTGELFF.

The chain couples TRBV19 to TRBJ2-5, with D perhaps TRBD2 (7 bases). V lost 3 bases and J 0 bases, leaving 11 bases between the germline ends. Germline CDR1 reads LNHDA; CDR2 reads SQIVND (reference sequence). The CDR3 runs 15 residues. CDR3: CASSMRGRDQETQYF. CDR3 in DNA: TGTGCCAGTAGTATGAGGGGGAGGGACCAAGAGACCCAGTACTTC.

This chain links TRBV5-4 with TRBJ2-7, with 10 bases fitting TRBD1. This CDR3 contains 14 residues. Germline V gene lookup returns CDR1 SGHNT and CDR2 YYREEE (reference sequence). Trimming removed 3 bases from V and 3 bases from J; junction bases left unmatched: 3. The CDR3 bases are TGTGCCAGCAGCTCCGGGACAGGGGACTACGAGCAGTACTTC. Amino acids: CASSSGTGDYEQYF.

Turning to this clone: The sample holds other DNA sequences that translate to the same CDR3. The chain recombines TRBV11-2 with TRBJ2-5, with 8 bases fitting TRBD1. The trim removed 0 bases at V and 6 bases at J, leaving 6 bases unmatched. The CDR3 is 15 amino acids. CDR1 is SGHAT, CDR2 FQNNGV, per germline. This CDR3 reads CASSLDPDRAKTQYF. For the CDR3, the DNA is TGTGCCAGCAGCTTAGACCCGGACAGGGCAAAGACCCAGTACTTC.

The chain is built from TRBV20-1 and TRBJ2-1; no firm D call. Germline loops: CDR1 DFQATT, CDR2 SNEGSKA (reference sequence). V dropped 5 bases and J dropped 4 bases, with 3 bases sitting between them. This CDR3 is built from 10 residues. The CDR3 protein is CSAQYNEQFF. The CDR3 bases are TGCAGTGCTCAATACAATGAGCAGTTCTTC.

This chain joins TRBV6-5 and TRBJ2-7; 7 nucleotides line up with TRBD2. CDR3 length equals 12 residues. CDR1 is MNHEY and CDR2 is SVGAGI in the germline V gene. V was pared by 6 bases and J by 6 bases, with 5 bases of the junction left unmatched. Written as DNA, the CDR3 is TGTGCCAGCAGATCGACTAGCTCCGAGCAGTACTTC. It translates to CASRSTSSEQYF.

The genes are TRBV29-1 and TRBJ1-1; the D is unclear. V was pared by 4 bases and J by 8 bases, with 11 bases between. Per germline, CDR1 SQVTM and CDR2 ANQGSEA. There are 11 residues in the CDR3. The CDR3 spells CSVGPGLEAFF. The CDR3 DNA reads as TGCAGCGTTGGCCCCGGGTTGGAAGCTTTCTTT.

This clone was seen a single time. Its ends do not fully match the called genes, so a read error is possible. The chain links TRBV5-6 to TRBJ2-7; 12 nucleotides line up with TRBD1. The CDR3 has 12 amino acids. CDR1 and CDR2 (germline): SGHDT, YYEEEE. CDR3 bases: TGTGCCAGCAGCAGGGACAGGGGGCGTGAAGACTTC. Translation gives CASSRDRGREDF.

The V gene is TRBV10-3, the J gene TRBJ1-2; tentative D call: TRBD1 (6 bases). V was shortened by 4 bases and J by 5 bases, with 11 bases between the two germline ends. The CDR3 is made up of 13 amino acids. Germline V gene lookup returns CDR1 ENHRY and CDR2 SYGVKD. The CDR3 DNA reads as TGTGCCATCAGTGGCGGGGGCGTGTATGGCTACACCTTC. Protein sequence: CAISGGGVYGYTF.

The chain combines TRBV5-1 with TRBJ2-2; 8 nucleotides agree with TRBD2. V gave up 2 bases and J gave up 2 bases; unmatched junction bases: 5. The CDR3 is 16 amino acids. Germline-derived CDR1 and CDR2 are SGHRS and YFSETQ. This CDR3 is CASSFLAGINTGELFF. The CDR3 coding sequence is TGCGCCAGCAGCTTCTTAGCGGGGATAAACACCGGGGAGCTGTTTTTT. The whole variable domain, remainder taken from reference TRBV5-1 and TRBJ2-2, is KAGVTQTPRYLIKTRGQQVTLSCSPISGHRSVSWYQQTPGQGLQFLFEYFSETQRNKGNFPGRFSGRQFSNSRSEMNVSTLELGDSALYLCASSFLAGINTGELFFGEGSRLTVL.

The chain has TRBV4-2 and TRBJ2-1; 13 nucleotides line up with TRBD2. The CDR3 consists of 16 residues. Germline CDR1 reads LGHNA; CDR2 reads YNFKEQ. V gave up 0 bases and J gave up 7 bases; unmatched junction bases: 3. In DNA, the CDR3 is TGTGCCAGCAGCCAAGATTGGACTAGCGGGGGAAATGAGCAGTTCTTC. It yields the protein CASSQDWTSGGNEQFF.

The rearrangement joins TRBV6-1 to TRBJ2-7; maybe TRBD2 (6 bases). Germline values: CDR1 MNHNS, CDR2 SASEGT. With 7 bases removed from V and 2 bases from J, the gap between germline ends came to 9 bases. The CDR3 has 12 residues. CDR3: CASKTGAYEQYF. CDR3 bases: TGTGCCAGCAAGACGGGGGCCTACGAGCAGTACTTC.

The rearrangement links TRBV7-9 to TRBJ1-4; 9 bases are a match to TRBD1. Per the germline V gene, CDR1 is SEHNR and CDR2 is FQNEAQ (reference sequence). Trimming at V came to 4 bases and at J to 5 bases, leaving 5 bases not matched to a gene. The length of the CDR3 is 15 residues. The CDR3 here is CASSSTGTGNEKLFF. CDR3 DNA sequence: TGTGCCAGCAGCTCAACCGGGACAGGGAATGAAAAACTGTTTTTT.

This clone has just one count. The chain recombines TRBV18 with TRBJ2-3, with no clear D. This CDR3 region has 15 residues. Germline V lookup: CDR1 KGHSH, CDR2 LQKENI. V lost 2 bases to trimming and J lost 5 bases, with 14 bases between them. The CDR3 DNA is TGTGCCAGCTCACCAAATCAGTACGTTGGAGATACGCAGTATTTT. It encodes CASSPNQYVGDTQYF.

The V call is TRBV7-2, the J call TRBJ2-4; D might be TRBD1 (5 bases). The CDR3 consists of 15 residues. Trimming pared 5 bases from V and 0 bases from J, leaving 11 bases between. The germline gives CDR1 SGHTA, CDR2 FQGNSA. In nucleotides, the CDR3 is TGTGCCAGCAGCCAACAGGTCTTAGCCAAAAACATTCAGTACTTC. Amino acid sequence: CASSQQVLAKNIQYF.

CDR3 in amino acids: CASSELRNEQFF. CDR3 in DNA: TGTGCCAGCAGTGAATTGCGGAATGAGCAGTTCTTC. The chain joins TRBV2 to TRBJ2-1; D remains ambiguous. The CDR3 is 12 amino acids. CDR1 and CDR2 from the germline V gene are SNHLY and FYNNEI. V dropped 2 bases and J dropped 7 bases, with 6 bases sitting between them.

This chain connects TRBV9 to TRBJ1-5; 8 nucleotides match TRBD1. With V trimmed by 3 bases and J by 4 bases, 12 bases remained unmatched. The CDR3 runs to 17 residues. Germline CDR1 reads SGDLS; CDR2 reads YYNGEE. CDR3 nucleotides: TGTGCCAGCAGCGCCGCGGGTCTGGACAGGGAAAATCAGCCCCAGCATTTT. Protein: CASSAAGLDRENQPQHF. Full variable domain (rest looked up from reference TRBV9 and TRBJ1-5): DSGVTQTPKHLITATGQRVTLRCSPRSGDLSVYWYQQSLDQGLQFLIQYYNGEERAKGNILERFSAQQFPDLHSELNLSSLELGDSALYFCASSAAGLDRENQPQHFGDGTRLSIL.

A single count supports this clone. V is TRBV11-2 and J is TRBJ2-7; TRBD2 agrees at 8 bases. This CDR3 comprises 16 residues. With V trimmed by 2 bases and J by 2 bases, 8 bases remained unmatched. Per the germline V gene, CDR1 is SGHAT and CDR2 is FQNNGV. The CDR3 is CASSLIPRGATYEQYF. The DNA of the CDR3 is TGTGCCAGCAGCTTAATTCCGCGGGGGGCGACCTACGAGCAGTACTTC.